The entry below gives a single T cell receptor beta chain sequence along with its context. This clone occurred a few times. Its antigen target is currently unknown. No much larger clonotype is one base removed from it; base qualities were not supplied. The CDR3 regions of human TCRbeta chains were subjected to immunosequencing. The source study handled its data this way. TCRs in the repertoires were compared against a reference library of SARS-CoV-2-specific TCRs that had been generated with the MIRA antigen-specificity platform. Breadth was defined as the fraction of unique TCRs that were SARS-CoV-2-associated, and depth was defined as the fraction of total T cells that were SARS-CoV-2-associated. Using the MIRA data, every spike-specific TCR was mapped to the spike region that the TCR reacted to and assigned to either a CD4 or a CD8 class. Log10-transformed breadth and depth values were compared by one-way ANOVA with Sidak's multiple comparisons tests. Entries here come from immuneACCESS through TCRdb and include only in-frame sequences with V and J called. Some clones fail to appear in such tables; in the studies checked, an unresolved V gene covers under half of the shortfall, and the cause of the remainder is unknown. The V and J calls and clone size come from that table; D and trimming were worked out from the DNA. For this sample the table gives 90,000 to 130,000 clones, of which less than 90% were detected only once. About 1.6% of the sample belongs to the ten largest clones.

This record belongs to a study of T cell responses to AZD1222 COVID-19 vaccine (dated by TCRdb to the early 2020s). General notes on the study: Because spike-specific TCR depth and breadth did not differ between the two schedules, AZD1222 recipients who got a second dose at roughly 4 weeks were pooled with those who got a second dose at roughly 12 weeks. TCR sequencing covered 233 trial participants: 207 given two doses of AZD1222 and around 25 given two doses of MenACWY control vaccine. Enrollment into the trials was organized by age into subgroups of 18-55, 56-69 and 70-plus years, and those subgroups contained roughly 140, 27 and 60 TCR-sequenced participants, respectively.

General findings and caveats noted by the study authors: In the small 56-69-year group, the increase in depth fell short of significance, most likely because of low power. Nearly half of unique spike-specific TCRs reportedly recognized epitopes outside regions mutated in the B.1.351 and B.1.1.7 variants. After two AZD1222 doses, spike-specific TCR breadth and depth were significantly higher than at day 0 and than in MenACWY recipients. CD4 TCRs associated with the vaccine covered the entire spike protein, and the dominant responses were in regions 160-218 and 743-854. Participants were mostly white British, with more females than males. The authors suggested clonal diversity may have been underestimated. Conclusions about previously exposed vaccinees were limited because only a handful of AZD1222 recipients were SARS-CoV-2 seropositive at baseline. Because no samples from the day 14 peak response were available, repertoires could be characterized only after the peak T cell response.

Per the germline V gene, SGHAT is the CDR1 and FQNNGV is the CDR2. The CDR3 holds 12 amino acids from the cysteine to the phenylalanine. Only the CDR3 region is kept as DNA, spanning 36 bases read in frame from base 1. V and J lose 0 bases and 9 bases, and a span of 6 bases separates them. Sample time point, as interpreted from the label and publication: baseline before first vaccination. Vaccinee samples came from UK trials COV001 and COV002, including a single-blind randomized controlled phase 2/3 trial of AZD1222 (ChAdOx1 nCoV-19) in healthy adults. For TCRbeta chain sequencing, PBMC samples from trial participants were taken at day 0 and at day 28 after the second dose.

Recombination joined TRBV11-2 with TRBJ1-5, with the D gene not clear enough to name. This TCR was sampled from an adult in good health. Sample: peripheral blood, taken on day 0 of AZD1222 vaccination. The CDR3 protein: CASSLDAGPQHF. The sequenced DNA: TGTGCCAGCAGCTTAGATGCGGGGCCCCAGCATTTT.